This TCR beta chain is drawn from a study of cytomegalovirus exposure and HLA in healthy donors. Whole-study context: Of some 410 genotyped donors, roughly 81% grouped in the Caucasian-associated ancestry cluster. The study's findings and limits: Later analysis showed most CMV-associated TCR beta chains appearing HLA-restricted. In a later analysis, TCR association rates varied by HLA locus: DRB1 most, HLA-C fewest.

This PCR relied on a set of 60 Vbeta primers and 13 Jbeta primers. Sequenced by immunoSEQ multiplex PCR; TCRdb stores in-frame clones only, minus some. This table has around 74,000 clones, around 78% appearing once. To note about this clone: What it binds is not known.

The sequenced sample was PBMCs. This clonotype was obtained from a man between 35 and 55 years old in good health and CMV-seronegative.

The CDR3 region is CASSPGQGSYNEQFF. In nucleotides, the CDR3 is TGCGCCAGCAGTCCGGGACAGGGATCCTACAATGAGCAGTTCTTC. V gene TRBV4-1 combines with J gene TRBJ2-1, with 9 bases fitting TRBD1. CDR1 is MGHRA and CDR2 is YSYEKL in the germline V gene. This CDR3 spans 15 amino acids. The V segment lost 6 bases and the J segment 1 base; nucleotides outside the gene matches: 4.